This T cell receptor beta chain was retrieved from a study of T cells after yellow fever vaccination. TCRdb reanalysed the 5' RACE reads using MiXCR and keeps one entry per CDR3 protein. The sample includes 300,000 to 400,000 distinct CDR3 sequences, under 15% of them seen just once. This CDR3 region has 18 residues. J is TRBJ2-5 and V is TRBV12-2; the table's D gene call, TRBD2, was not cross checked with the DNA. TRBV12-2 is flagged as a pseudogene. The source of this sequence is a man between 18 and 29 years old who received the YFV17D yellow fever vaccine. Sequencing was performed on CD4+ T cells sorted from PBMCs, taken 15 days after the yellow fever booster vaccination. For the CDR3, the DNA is TGTGCAAGTCGGATCCGCGGGACTAGCGGGGGGCCCCAAGAGACCCAGTACTTC. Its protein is CASRIRGTSGGPQETQYF.